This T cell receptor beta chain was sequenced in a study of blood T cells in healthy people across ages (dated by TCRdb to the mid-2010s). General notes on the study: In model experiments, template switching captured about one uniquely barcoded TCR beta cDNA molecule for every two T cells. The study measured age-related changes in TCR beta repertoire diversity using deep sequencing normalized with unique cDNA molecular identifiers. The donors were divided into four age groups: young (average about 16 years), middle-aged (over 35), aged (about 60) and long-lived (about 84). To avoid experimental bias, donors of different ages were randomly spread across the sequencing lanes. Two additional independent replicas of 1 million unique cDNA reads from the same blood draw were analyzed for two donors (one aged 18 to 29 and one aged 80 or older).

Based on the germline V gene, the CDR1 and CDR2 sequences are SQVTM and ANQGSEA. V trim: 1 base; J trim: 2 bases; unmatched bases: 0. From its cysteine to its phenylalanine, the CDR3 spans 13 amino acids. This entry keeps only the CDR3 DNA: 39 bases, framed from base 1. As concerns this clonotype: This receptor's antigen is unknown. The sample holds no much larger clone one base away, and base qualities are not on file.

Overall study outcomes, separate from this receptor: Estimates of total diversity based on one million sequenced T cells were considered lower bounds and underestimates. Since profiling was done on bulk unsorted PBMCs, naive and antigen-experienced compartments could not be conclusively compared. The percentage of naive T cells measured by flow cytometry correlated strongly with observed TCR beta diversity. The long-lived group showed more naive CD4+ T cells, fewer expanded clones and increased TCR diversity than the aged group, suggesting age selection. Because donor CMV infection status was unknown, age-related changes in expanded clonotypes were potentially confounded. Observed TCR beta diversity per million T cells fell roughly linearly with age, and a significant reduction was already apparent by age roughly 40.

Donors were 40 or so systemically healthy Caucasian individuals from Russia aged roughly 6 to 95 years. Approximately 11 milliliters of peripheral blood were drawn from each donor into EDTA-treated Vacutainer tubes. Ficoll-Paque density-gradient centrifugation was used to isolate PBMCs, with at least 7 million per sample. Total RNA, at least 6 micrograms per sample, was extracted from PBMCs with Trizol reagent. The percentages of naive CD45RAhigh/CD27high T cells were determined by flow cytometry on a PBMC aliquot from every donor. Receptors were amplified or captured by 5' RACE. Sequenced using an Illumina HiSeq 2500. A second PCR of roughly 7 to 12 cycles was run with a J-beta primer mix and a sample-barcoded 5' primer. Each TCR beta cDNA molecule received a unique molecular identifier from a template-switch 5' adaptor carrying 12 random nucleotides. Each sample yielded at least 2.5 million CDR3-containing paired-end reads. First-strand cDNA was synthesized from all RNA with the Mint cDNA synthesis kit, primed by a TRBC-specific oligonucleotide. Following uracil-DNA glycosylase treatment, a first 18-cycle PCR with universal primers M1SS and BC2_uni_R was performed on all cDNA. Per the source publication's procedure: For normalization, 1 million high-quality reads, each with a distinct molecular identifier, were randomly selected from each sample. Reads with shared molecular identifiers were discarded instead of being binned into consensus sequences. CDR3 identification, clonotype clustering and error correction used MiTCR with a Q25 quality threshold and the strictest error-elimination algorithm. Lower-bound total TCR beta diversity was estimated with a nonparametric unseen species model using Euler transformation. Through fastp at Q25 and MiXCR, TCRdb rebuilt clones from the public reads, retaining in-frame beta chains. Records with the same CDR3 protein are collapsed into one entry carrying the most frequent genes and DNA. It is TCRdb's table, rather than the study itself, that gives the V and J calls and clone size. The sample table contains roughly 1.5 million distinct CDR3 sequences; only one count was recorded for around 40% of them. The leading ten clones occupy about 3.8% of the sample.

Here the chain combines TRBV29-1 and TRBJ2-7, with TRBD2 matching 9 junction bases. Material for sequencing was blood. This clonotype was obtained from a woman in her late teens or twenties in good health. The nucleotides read TGCAGCGTTGAAGCTAGCGGGACCTACGAGCAGTACTTC. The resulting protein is CSVEASGTYEQYF.